This TCR beta chain was retrieved from a study of blood T cells in healthy people across ages. This clonotype was seen more than once but under ten times. CDR1 DFQATT and CDR2 SNEGSKA come from the germline V gene (reference sequence). CDR3 length: 16 amino acids. V was pared by 0 bases and J by 1 base, with 7 bases of the junction left unmatched. A J-beta primer mix and a sample-barcoded 5' primer were used in a second PCR of about 7 to 12 cycles. TCRdb redid the calling of the 5' RACE reads with MiXCR, one entry per CDR3 protein. The data show 800,000 to 950,000 distinct CDR3 sequences, about 48% seen once.

This TCR came from a man under 40 in good health. The chain is built from TRBV20-1 and TRBJ2-5; 8 bases align to TRBD2. The sequenced material came from blood. DNA for the CDR3: TGCAGTGCTAGAGATCCGGTGCGGGGGGTCCAAGAGACCCAGTACTTC. Translating it yields CSARDPVRGVQETQYF.